These T cell receptor beta chains were read from a single sample in a study of T-cell reconstitution after alpha-beta-depleted transplantation in children. MiXCR, applied by TCRdb to the PCR reads, yields one record per CDR3 protein. Of about 230,000 distinct CDR3 sequences in the sample, over 9.5% were seen once. The sample here was PBMCs from the stem cell graft donor, taken from the stem cell graft. Receptor source: a human donor who donated a stem cell graft to a child with SCID. CDR3s include the opening cysteine and the closing phenylalanine or tryptophan. Each record gives: D gene, clone size, J gene, V gene, CDR3 protein, CDR3 DNA. The D gene is left open where the match is weak. The size field is filled for only some rows; it gives once, few, many or a size class.

-	many	TRBJ2-1	TRBV20-1	CSARSTGQGHRDEQFF	TGCAGTGCTAGGAGTACCGGGCAGGGCCACAGGGATGAGCAGTTCTTC
TRBD2	few	TRBJ2-7	TRBV5-1	CASSLVAGRDGFYEQYF	TGCGCCAGCAGCTTGGTAGCGGGGCGGGACGGATTCTACGAGCAGTACTTC
-	many	TRBJ1-1	TRBV20-1	CSATLTANTEAFF	TGCAGTGCAACTTTGACCGCGAACACTGAAGCTTTCTTT
-	many	TRBJ2-6	TRBV20-1	CSASGSWFSGANVLTF	TGCAGTGCTAGCGGCAGCTGGTTCTCTGGGGCCAACGTCCTGACTTTC
TRBD1	many	TRBJ1-6	TRBV6-1	CASSEYRGSNSPLHF	TGTGCCAGCAGTGAATACAGGGGGAGCAATTCACCCCTCCACTTT
TRBD1	many	TRBJ1-2	TRBV20-1	CSARGGQGDYGYTF	TGCAGTGCTAGAGGCGGACAGGGTGACTATGGCTACACCTTC
-	many	TRBJ2-7	TRBV6-5	CASSYSEAPAYEQYF	TGTGCCAGCAGTTACTCGGAGGCCCCAGCCTACGAGCAGTACTTC
TRBD1	many	TRBJ2-3	TRBV20-1	CSAIPGQKTDTQYF	TGCAGTGCTATCCCGGGACAGAAAACAGATACGCAGTATTTT
-	-	TRBJ1-2	TRBV12-3/TRBV12-4	CASSLTGLGNYGYTF	TGTGCCAGCAGTTTGACGGGACTTGGGAACTATGGCTACACCTTC
TRBD2	many	TRBJ2-7	TRBV20-1	CSATTSGRYVYEQYF	TGCAGTGCTACTACTAGCGGGAGATACGTCTACGAGCAGTACTTC
TRBD1	many	TRBJ1-5	TRBV2	CASSRQGASQPQHF	TGTGCCAGCAGTCGACAGGGGGCTAGTCAGCCCCAGCATTTT
-	many	TRBJ2-5	TRBV5-4	CASSQQGSQETQYF	TGTGCCAGCAGCCAACAGGGTTCTCAAGAGACCCAGTACTTC
-	many	TRBJ1-2	TRBV27	CASGNRNYGYTF	TGTGCCAGCGGCAACAGAAACTATGGCTACACCTTC
-	many	TRBJ2-3	TRBV20-1	CSILIGSDTQYF	TGCAGTATCTTAATAGGTTCAGATACGCAGTATTTT
-	many	TRBJ1-1	TRBV20-1	CSARDTGRLEAFF	TGCAGTGCTAGAGATACGGGTAGGCTCGAAGCTTTCTTT
-	many	TRBJ1-1	TRBV5-1	CASSFGGGWVDTEAFF	TGCGCCAGCAGCTTTGGAGGGGGGTGGGTGGATACTGAAGCTTTCTTT
TRBD1	many	TRBJ2-2	TRBV7-3	CASSLTGANTGELFF	TGTGCCAGCAGCCTGACAGGGGCTAACACCGGGGAGCTGTTTTTT
-	many	TRBJ1-3	TRBV28	CASSPPLTGNTIYF	TGTGCCAGCAGTCCACCGTTAACGGGAAACACCATATATTTT
-	-	TRBJ2-3	TRBV4-2	CASTGSIGTSLSDTQYF	TGTGCCAGCACCGGATCGATCGGGACCAGCTTATCAGATACGCAGTATTTT
-	few	TRBJ2-7	TRBV7-8	CASSLPGDKQYF	TGTGCCAGCAGCTTACCAGGGGATAAGCAGTACTTC
-	many	TRBJ1-1	TRBV20-1	CSASAELGVLGNTEAFF	TGCAGTGCTAGCGCAGAATTAGGGGTTTTGGGCAACACTGAAGCTTTCTTT
-	few	TRBJ1-1	TRBV20-1	CSAGGGNTEAFF	TGCAGTGCTGGTGGCGGGAACACTGAAGCTTTCTTT
-	many	TRBJ1-2	TRBV4-1	CASSQVSARYGYTF	TGCGCCAGCAGCCAAGTATCGGCTAGGTATGGCTACACCTTC
-	many	TRBJ2-7	TRBV5-1	CASSDGTDSSYEQYF	TGCGCCAGCAGTGATGGGACGGATAGCTCCTACGAGCAGTACTTC
-	many	TRBJ2-2	TRBV10-3	CALQPGRNTGELFF	TGTGCCCTCCAACCGGGGAGGAACACCGGGGAGCTGTTTTTT
-	few	TRBJ2-5	TRBV5-1	CASSAGDSWRQETQYF	TGCGCCAGCAGCGCGGGGGACAGTTGGCGACAAGAGACCCAGTACTTC
-	many	TRBJ2-5	TRBV20-1	CSAMDRRGGETQYF	TGCAGTGCTATGGACAGGCGCGGGGGGGAGACCCAGTACTTC
TRBD2	few	TRBJ2-3	TRBV5-1	CASSGRLAADTQYF	TGCGCCAGCAGCGGGAGGCTAGCGGCAGATACGCAGTATTTT
-	many	TRBJ2-3	TRBV5-1	CASSLVAQPTQYF	TGCGCCAGCAGCTTGGTGGCACAGCCGACGCAGTATTTT